These 23 T cell receptor beta chains came from one sample sequenced in a study of spatial heterogeneity in lung cancer. Overall study results and limits: Tumoral mutation counts were tracked by counts of expanded intratumoral alpha and beta TCRs.

The antigens for these receptors are not known. TCRdb itself ran the 5' RACE reads through MiXCR, one entry per CDR3 protein. The sample includes about 7,000 distinct CDR3 sequences, about an eighth of them seen just once. Time point given: sample taken at primary tumor resection. This sample comprised lung tumor tissue, obtained at surgery. Every receptor here comes from a male donor with early-stage non-small cell lung cancer.

This clonotype was recorded at least ten times. J is TRBJ2-6 and V is TRBV3-1; 14 bases align to TRBD2. The CDR3 is 17 residues long. V gave up 4 bases and J gave up 2 bases; unmatched junction bases: 1. Germline CDR1 LGHDT, CDR2 YNNKEL (reference sequence). The CDR3 region has the DNA TGTGCCAGCAGCCCGGGACTAGCGGGAGCTGGGGCCAACGTCCTGACTTTC. It specifies CASSPGLAGAGANVLTF.

In its sample, this clonotype is medium-sized. The gene calls are TRBV12-3 or TRBV12-4 and TRBJ1-3; D not resolved. The CDR3 extends over 11 amino acids. The germline V and J ends were trimmed by 3 bases and 7 bases, with 4 bases remaining between them. The CDR3 DNA is TGTGCCAGCAGTTTTCAGAACACCATATATTTT. This translates into CASSFQNTIYF.

The gene calls are TRBV2 and TRBJ1-2, with unresolved D. The CDR3 spans 12 residues. CDR1 is SNHLY and CDR2 is FYNNEI in the germline V gene. Between the trimmed V and J ends, which lost 5 bases and 4 bases, there was a span of 8 bases. In nucleotides, the CDR3 is TGTGCCAGCAGTACCCAGAGCTATGGCTACACCTTC. Translation: CASSTQSYGYTF.

This clonotype is medium-sized. V usage is TRBV12-3 or TRBV12-4 and J usage is TRBJ2-2; 7 nucleotides agree with TRBD2. This CDR3 spans 16 amino acids. Trimming cost V 5 bases and J 7 bases; bases outside gene matches: 13. The chain's CDR3 is CASSTSGISKYGELFF. CDR3 DNA: TGTGCCAGCAGTACCAGCGGGATCTCCAAATACGGGGAGCTGTTTTTT.

This clonotype came up many times. The CDR3 reads CSARDPPGLSNQPQHF. CDR3 DNA: TGCAGTGCTAGAGATCCCCCTGGACTGAGCAATCAGCCCCAGCATTTT. The J gene is TRBJ1-5, the V gene TRBV20-1; D not resolved. Deletions cut 0 bases from V and 1 base from J, with 13 bases between. Germline values: CDR1 DFQATT, CDR2 SNEGSKA (reference sequence). CDR3 length: 16 residues.

This clonotype occurred many times. J is TRBJ2-3 and V is TRBV10-1; 11 bases agree with TRBD2. Per germline, CDR1 WNHNN and CDR2 SYGVQD (reference sequence). The CDR3 is made up of 14 amino acids. With 9 bases clipped from V and 1 base from J, the junction kept 3 bases outside the gene matches. CDR3 region: CASGTSGGTDTQYF. In DNA, the CDR3 is TGCGCCAGTGGGACTAGCGGAGGCACAGATACGCAGTATTTT.

This clonotype is deemed medium-sized. The genes are TRBV27 and TRBJ1-6, with TRBD1 as a possible D gene (5 bases). Germline CDR1 MNHEY, CDR2 SMNVEV (reference sequence). V gave up 2 bases and J gave up 4 bases, with 18 bases separating them. This CDR3 comprises 18 residues. DNA of the CDR3: TGTGCCAGCAGTTTACGGGTCGCGGCAGGGTTGTATAATTCACCCCTCCACTTT. Translated: CASSLRVAAGLYNSPLHF.

This clonotype counts as medium-sized (0.01 to 0.1%). The chain carries TRBV27 and TRBJ2-1, with unresolved D. The germline gives CDR1 MNHEY, CDR2 SMNVEV (reference sequence). This CDR3 spans 15 amino acids. The ends were cut back, 4 bases at V and 9 bases at J, with 19 bases in the middle. This CDR3 is CASSWNGPASSEQFF. DNA of the CDR3: TGTGCCAGCAGTTGGAACGGGCCCGCGTCCAGTGAGCAGTTCTTC.

V usage is TRBV20-1 and J usage is TRBJ2-2, with TRBD2 matching 12 bases. This CDR3 region has 14 residues. After removal of 5 bases from V and 5 bases from J, the junction contained 3 bases not matched to a gene. Germline V lookup: CDR1 DFQATT, CDR2 SNEGSKA (reference sequence). This chain's CDR3 is CSALTSGRTGELFF. CDR3 DNA: TGCAGTGCTTTGACTAGCGGGAGAACCGGGGAGCTGTTTTTT.

This clonotype is labeled as medium-sized. The rearrangement links TRBV6-1 to TRBJ2-1; TRBD1 might be the D (6 bases). Trimming took 7 bases from V and 2 from J, leaving 9 bases between them. CDR1 MNHNS and CDR2 SASEGT come from the germline V gene. The CDR3 is 13 amino acids. CDR3 bases: TGTGCCAGCAAACAGGGTCCCTACAATGAGCAGTTCTTC. Translated, it gives CASKQGPYNEQFF.

By frequency in the sample, this clonotype is medium-sized. The chain carries TRBV7-2 and TRBJ2-7; the D gene is possibly TRBD1 (5 bases). Trimming removed 3 bases at V and 2 bases at J, with 11 bases between. Germline lookup yields CDR1 SGHTA and CDR2 FQGNSA. There are 14 residues in the CDR3. The CDR3, as DNA: TGTGCCAGCAGCTTGCAGGGTTCAACCTACGAGCAGTACGTC. Translated: CASSLQGSTYEQYV.

By its share, this clonotype is medium-sized. The CDR3 loop is CSAGGAGGPLGSSDTQYF. As DNA, the CDR3 is TGCAGTGCCGGGGGAGCGGGAGGGCCATTGGGGAGTTCAGATACGCAGTATTTT. This chain uses TRBV20-1 with TRBJ2-3; TRBD2 matches at 10 bases. Looked up from germline, CDR1 is DFQATT and CDR2 is SNEGSKA (reference sequence). The CDR3 consists of 18 residues. V lost 6 bases and J lost 4; bases outside the gene matches: 19.

This clonotype was observed many times. V gene TRBV7-3 combines with J gene TRBJ1-1; D unresolved. CDR1 is SGHTA, CDR2 FQGTGA, per germline. The CDR3 totals 13 residues. V gave up 1 base and J gave up 1 base, with 4 bases separating them. The CDR3 coding sequence is TGTGCCAGCAGCTTAATTCAGAACACTGAAGCTTTCTTT. Protein product: CASSLIQNTEAFF.

By sample fraction, this clonotype is medium-sized. The chain is built from TRBV11-2 and TRBJ1-2; 8 nucleotides agree with TRBD1. Per the germline V gene, CDR1 is SGHAT and CDR2 is FQNNGV. The CDR3 covers 14 residues. With 4 bases clipped from V and 8 bases from J, the junction kept 9 bases outside the gene matches. The CDR3 loop reads CASSWTGFEGGYTF. The CDR3 nucleotides are TGTGCCAGCAGCTGGACAGGGTTTGAGGGAGGCTACACCTTC. Filled out from reference TRBV11-2 and TRBJ1-2, the complete variable domain reads EAGVAQSPRYKIIEKRQSVAFWCNPISGHATLYWYQQILGQGPKLLIQFQNNGVVDDSQLPKDRFSAERLKGVDSTLKIQPAKLEDSAVYLCASSWTGFEGGYTFGSGTRLTVV.

This clonotype was counted at least ten times. J is TRBJ1-2 and V is TRBV18; D ambiguous. V was cut by 3 bases and J by 0 bases, with 20 bases left in between. The germline gives CDR1 KGHSH, CDR2 LQKENI. The CDR3 is 18 amino acids. DNA for the CDR3: TGTGCCAGCTCACCCGTCAGGACTATCGACCGAGCTAACTATGGCTACACCTTC. Its translation: CASSPVRTIDRANYGYTF. The full variable domain, rest sourced from reference TRBV18 and TRBJ1-2, is NAGVMQNPRHLVRRRGQEARLRCSPMKGHSHVYWYRQLPEEGLKFMVYLQKENIIDESGMPKERFSAEFPKEGPSILRIQQVVRGDSAAYFCASSPVRTIDRANYGYTFGSGTRLTVV.

This clonotype was observed at least ten times. V gene TRBV12-3 or TRBV12-4 combines with J gene TRBJ2-3; 15 nucleotides agree with TRBD2. Germline trimming cut 6 bases from V and 0 bases from J; bases unmatched to any gene: 7. This CDR3 region has 18 residues. The CDR3 sequence is CASSWGLAGGSSTDTQYF. The CDR3 DNA is TGTGCCAGCAGCTGGGGACTAGCGGGAGGATCGAGCACAGATACGCAGTATTTT.

At least ten counts were recorded for this clonotype. The chain employs TRBV5-8 and TRBJ2-7; unclear D gene. The V end was cut by 4 bases, the J end by 3 bases, with 11 bases between. The CDR3 has 13 amino acids. Germline V gene lookup returns CDR1 SGHTS and CDR2 YDEGEE. CDR3 coding DNA: TGTGCCAGCAGCCCGGACGGAATCTACGAGCAGTACTTC. The encoded protein is CASSPDGIYEQYF.

Many counts were recorded for this clonotype. The genes are TRBV12-3 or TRBV12-4 and TRBJ2-1, with D perhaps given as TRBD1 or TRBD2 (6 bases each). The CDR3 loop spans 12 amino acids. With 5 bases removed from V and 7 bases from J, the gap between germline ends came to 9 bases. CDR3 loop: CASSRGGNEQFF. The DNA of the CDR3 is TGTGCCAGCAGTCGAGGGGGGAATGAGCAGTTCTTC.

This clonotype was found many times. V gene TRBV7-8 combines with J gene TRBJ2-7, with D possibly being TRBD2 (6 bases). This CDR3 comprises 14 residues. V dropped 5 bases and J dropped 4 bases, with 15 bases sitting between them. The germline gives CDR1 SGHVS, CDR2 FQNEAQ. The CDR3 loop reads CASSLVLGGYEQYF. DNA of the CDR3: TGTGCCAGCAGCCTAGTACTGGGGGGTTACGAGCAGTACTTC.

In its sample, this clonotype is medium-sized. V and J are TRBV5-1 and TRBJ1-1; no reliable D call. Deletions cut 3 bases from V and 5 bases from J, with 11 bases between. CDR3 length: 13 amino acids. Germline CDR1 is SGHRS and CDR2 is YFSETQ. CDR3 protein: CASSSRTGTEAFF. CDR3 bases: TGCGCCAGCAGCTCCCGGACGGGAACTGAAGCTTTCTTT.

This clonotype ranks as medium-sized. The J gene is TRBJ1-1, the V gene TRBV27; 11 bases match TRBD1. The J segment lost 2 bases and the V segment lost 5 bases, leaving 10 bases of the junction unmatched. Germline V gene data show CDR1 as MNHEY and CDR2 as SMNVEV (reference sequence). The CDR3 spans 17 residues. The CDR3 spells CASSKRTGGILNTEAFF. DNA for the CDR3: TGTGCCAGCAGTAAACGGACAGGGGGCATATTAAACACTGAAGCTTTCTTT.

This clonotype counts as medium-sized (0.01 to 0.1%). The chain has TRBV20-1 and TRBJ2-1; D remains ambiguous. This CDR3 is 14 amino acids long. With 6 bases removed from V and 0 bases from J, the gap between germline ends came to 12 bases. In germline, CDR1 is DFQATT, CDR2 SNEGSKA (reference sequence). CDR3 protein: CSARSESSYNEQFF. The CDR3 DNA reads TGCAGTGCCCGTAGTGAGAGCTCCTACAATGAGCAGTTCTTC.

In its sample, this clonotype was seen many times. The rearrangement uses TRBV4-1 and TRBJ1-1; no definite D call. The germline V gene has CDR1 MGHRA and CDR2 YSYEKL. The CDR3 consists of 15 residues. V was pared by 4 bases and J by 1 base, with 13 bases between. The CDR3 loop is CASSPLSNQNTEAFF. As DNA, the CDR3 is TGCGCCAGCAGCCCCCTCTCCAACCAGAACACTGAAGCTTTCTTT.